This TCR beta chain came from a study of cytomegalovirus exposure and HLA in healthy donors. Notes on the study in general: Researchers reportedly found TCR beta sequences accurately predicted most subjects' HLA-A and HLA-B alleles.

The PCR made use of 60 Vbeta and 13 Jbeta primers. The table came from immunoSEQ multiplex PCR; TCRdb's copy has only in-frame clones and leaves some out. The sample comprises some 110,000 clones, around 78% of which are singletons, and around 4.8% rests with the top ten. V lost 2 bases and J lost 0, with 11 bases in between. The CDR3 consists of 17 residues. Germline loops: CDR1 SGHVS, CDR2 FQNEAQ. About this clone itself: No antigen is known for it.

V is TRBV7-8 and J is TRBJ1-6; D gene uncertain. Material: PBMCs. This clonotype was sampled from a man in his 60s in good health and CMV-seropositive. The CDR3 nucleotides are TGTGCCAGCAGCTTAATGCAGGCATACTCCTATAATTCACCCCTCCACTTT. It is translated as CASSLMQAYSYNSPLHF.